Each of the 20 T cell receptor beta chains below was sequenced from the same sample in a study of CD8+ T cells in alopecia areata. cDNA prepared by RNA extraction and subsequent reverse transcription served as the template for sequencing. TCRdb's copy holds only in-frame clones and misses some; the assay was immunoSEQ multiplex PCR. This table has approximately 65,000 clones, about half appearing once. Treatment of the sample: oral pan-JAK inhibitor, 5-10 mg twice daily. The source was CD8+ T cells sorted from blood, collected around week 36, from a patient treated with tofacitinib. The source is a human donor with alopecia areata.

The chain has TRBV6-6 and TRBJ2-5, with D hard to call. The CDR3 is 13 amino acids. The germline gives CDR1 MNHNY, CDR2 SVGAGI (reference sequence). V was shortened by 7 bases and J by 2 bases, with 11 bases between the two germline ends. DNA for the CDR3: TGTGCCAGCACTTCGGACCCACAAGAGACCCAGTACTTC. It yields the protein CASTSDPQETQYF.

This clone was detected only once. V and J are TRBV14 and TRBJ2-3; D is undetermined. From germline, CDR1 is SGHDN and CDR2 FVKESK. The CDR3 length is 13 residues. Trimming removed 0 bases from V and 5 bases from J, with 6 bases in between. The CDR3 coding sequence is TGTGCCAGCAGCCAAGAACGCCTAGATACGCAGTATTTT. It specifies CASSQERLDTQYF.

The CDR3 nucleotides read TGTGCCACCGTTAGGGTCGGGGAGCTGTTTTTT. It is translated as CATVRVGELFF. The V and J genes are TRBV6-6 and TRBJ2-2; D unclear. The CDR3 is 11 residues long. Per germline, CDR1 MNHNY and CDR2 SVGAGI (reference sequence). Deletions cut 10 bases from V and 7 bases from J, with 10 bases between.

This rearrangement joins TRBV7-9 to TRBJ2-1; 7 nucleotides line up with TRBD1. V shed 0 bases and J 7 bases; nucleotides not matched to a gene: 3. Germline CDR1 is SEHNR and CDR2 is FQNEAQ (reference sequence). The CDR3 is made up of 14 amino acids. CDR3 coding DNA: TGTGCCAGCAGCTTAGCGGGACAGTGGAATGAGCAGTTCTTC. Its translation: CASSLAGQWNEQFF. Complete variable domain (other parts from reference TRBV7-9 and TRBJ2-1): DTGVSQNPRHKITKRGQNVTFRCDPISEHNRLYWYRQTLGQGPEFLTYFQNEAQLEKSRLLSDRFSAERPKGSFSTLEIQRTEQGDSAMYLCASSLAGQWNEQFFGPGTRLTVL.

The chain has TRBV28 and TRBJ1-1; D not certain. Trimming took off 3 bases at V and 2 bases at J, with 7 bases between the two ends. The CDR3 runs 13 residues. Germline CDR1 reads MDHEN; CDR2 reads SYDVKM. CDR3 in DNA: TGTGCCAGCAGTTTGTTAGGAAACACTGAAGCTTTCTTT. Residues: CASSLLGNTEAFF.

The chain carries TRBV5-1 and TRBJ2-1; D gene unclear. The CDR3 is 15 residues long. Trimming cost V 0 bases and J 0 bases, with 7 bases left between them. From germline, CDR1 is SGHRS and CDR2 YFSETQ. The CDR3 region is CASSLESTSYNEQFF. In DNA form, the CDR3 reads TGCGCCAGCAGCTTGGAATCTACCTCCTACAATGAGCAGTTCTTC. The full variable domain, rest sourced from reference TRBV5-1 and TRBJ2-1, is KAGVTQTPRYLIKTRGQQVTLSCSPISGHRSVSWYQQTPGQGLQFLFEYFSETQRNKGNFPGRFSGRQFSNSRSEMNVSTLELGDSALYLCASSLESTSYNEQFFGPGTRLTVL.

The V and J genes are TRBV9 and TRBJ2-5; TRBD2 matches 14 bases. In germline, CDR1 is SGDLS, CDR2 YYNGEE. V shed 4 bases, J shed 5 bases, and the junction held 13 bases outside the gene matches. The CDR3 has 18 residues. CDR3 sequence: CASSQTGTSGSRGETQYF. CDR3 bases: TGTGCCAGCAGCCAGACCGGGACTAGCGGGAGTAGGGGGGAGACCCAGTACTTC.

This clone was observed once. V usage is TRBV10-2 and J usage is TRBJ2-5; no clear D gene. The CDR3 loop spans 12 amino acids. CDR1 and CDR2 from the germline V gene are WSHSY and SAAADI. With 3 bases removed from V and 5 bases from J, the gap between germline ends came to 7 bases. CDR3 DNA sequence: TGCGCCAGCAGTGACATGGGCGAGACCCAGTACTTC. Its translation: CASSDMGETQYF.

The J gene is TRBJ2-3, the V gene TRBV9; 8 bases match TRBD2. CDR1 is SGDLS, CDR2 YYNGEE, per germline. V shed 2 bases and J 4 bases; nucleotides not matched to a gene: 9. This CDR3 is 16 amino acids long. The CDR3 DNA reads TGTGCCAGCAGCGTGAGCGGGCGGGAGGCCGCAGATACGCAGTATTTT. Translating it yields CASSVSGREAADTQYF. Complete variable domain (other parts from reference TRBV9 and TRBJ2-3): DSGVTQTPKHLITATGQRVTLRCSPRSGDLSVYWYQQSLDQGLQFLIQYYNGEERAKGNILERFSAQQFPDLHSELNLSSLELGDSALYFCASSVSGREAADTQYFGPGTRLTVL.

This clone has just a few counts. The rearrangement uses TRBV29-1 and TRBJ2-1, with 8 positions matching TRBD2. With 4 bases clipped from V and 8 bases from J, the junction kept 10 bases outside the gene matches. CDR3 length: 14 amino acids. Germline V lookup: CDR1 SQVTM, CDR2 ANQGSEA. The CDR3 sequence is CSVGGSGSTDEQFF. CDR3 in DNA: TGCAGCGTTGGGGGAAGCGGGAGCACCGATGAGCAGTTCTTC.

This chain uses TRBV27 with TRBJ2-7; D gene unclear. Trimming took off 0 bases at V and 6 bases at J, with 6 bases between the two ends. This CDR3 is built from 12 residues. Germline CDR1 is MNHEY and CDR2 is SMNVEV (reference sequence). CDR3 protein: CASSLSGLEQYF. CDR3 nucleotide sequence: TGTGCCAGCAGTTTATCCGGGCTCGAGCAGTACTTC.

The rearrangement joins TRBV27 to TRBJ1-2; D is uncertain. Between the trimmed V and J ends, which lost 0 bases and 6 bases, there was a span of 8 bases. Germline loops: CDR1 MNHEY, CDR2 SMNVEV (reference sequence). This CDR3 spans 13 amino acids. The CDR3 DNA sequence: TGTGCCAGCAGTTTATCCCCCCACCATGGCTACACCTTC. Its translation: CASSLSPHHGYTF.

This clone was seen more than once but under ten times. This sequence joins TRBV6-6 and TRBJ2-7; the D is unclear. Per the germline V gene, CDR1 is MNHNY and CDR2 is SVGAGI (reference sequence). This CDR3 contains 14 residues. Trimming pared 7 bases from V and 0 bases from J, leaving 13 bases between. CDR3: CASTPTLSSYEQYF. DNA of the CDR3: TGTGCCAGCACTCCGACGCTAAGCTCCTACGAGCAGTACTTC.

The chain employs TRBV25-1 and TRBJ1-1; D remains ambiguous. The V gene lost 2 bases and the J gene lost 11 bases, with 9 bases spanning the gap. There are 11 residues in the CDR3. Germline CDR1 is MGHDK and CDR2 is SYGVNS. The CDR3 spells CASSEDYAAFF. The DNA for the CDR3 is TGTGCCAGCAGTGAAGACTATGCGGCTTTCTTT.

The chain recombines TRBV30 with TRBJ1-2, with no clear D. Trimming removed 0 bases at V and 2 bases at J, with 7 bases between. Germline values: CDR1 GTSNPN, CDR2 SVGIG (reference sequence). The CDR3 contains 13 residues. The CDR3 DNA reads TGTGCCTGGAGTGTCGCGCCCAACTATGGCTACACCTTC. It translates to CAWSVAPNYGYTF.

This clone occurred a few times. This chain connects TRBV7-9 to TRBJ2-2, with D possibly being TRBD1 (6 bases). Germline lookup yields CDR1 SEHNR and CDR2 FQNEAQ (reference sequence). The CDR3 has 14 residues. V lost 4 bases, J lost 1 base, and 7 bases lay in between. The DNA of the CDR3 is TGTGCCAGCAGCTCGACAGGGAACACCGGGGAGCTGTTTTTT. Translating gives CASSSTGNTGELFF.

The rearrangement links TRBV7-2 to TRBJ2-7, with TRBD1 matching 7 bases. The V and J ends lost 5 bases and 2 bases, in that order; junction bases with no gene match: 9. Looked up from germline, CDR1 is SGHTA and CDR2 is FQGNSA. The CDR3 extends over 15 amino acids. The CDR3 nucleotides read TGTGCCAGCAGCAGCGTCGGGACAGACCCCTACGAGCAGTACTTC. Its translation: CASSSVGTDPYEQYF.

The table lists this clone with a count of one. The chain combines TRBV2 with TRBJ2-7; D is unclear. This CDR3 is 13 amino acids long. The V gene lost 4 bases and the J gene lost 5 bases, with 12 bases spanning the gap. Germline CDR1 SNHLY, CDR2 FYNNEI. CDR3 bases: TGTGCCAGCAGTGCGGTCCCAAAGGACGAGCAGTACTTC. Amino acid sequence: CASSAVPKDEQYF.

The V gene is TRBV5-6, the J gene TRBJ2-1; weak D call: TRBD2 (5 bases). CDR3 size: 15 residues. Germline loops: CDR1 SGHDT, CDR2 YYEEEE. The germline V and J ends were trimmed by 0 bases and 5 bases, with 12 bases remaining between them. As DNA, the CDR3 is TGTGCCAGCAGCTTGGTCGCTAGCACCCACAATGAGCAGTTCTTC. The encoded protein is CASSLVASTHNEQFF.

V gene TRBV7-9 combines with J gene TRBJ2-2; D unclear. Germline V lookup: CDR1 SEHNR, CDR2 FQNEAQ (reference sequence). This CDR3 is 15 amino acids long. V lost 2 bases to trimming and J lost 5 bases, with 12 bases between them. CDR3 residues: CASSLSAAPTGELFF. The CDR3 nucleotides are TGTGCCAGCAGCTTATCGGCCGCCCCGACCGGGGAGCTGTTTTTT.